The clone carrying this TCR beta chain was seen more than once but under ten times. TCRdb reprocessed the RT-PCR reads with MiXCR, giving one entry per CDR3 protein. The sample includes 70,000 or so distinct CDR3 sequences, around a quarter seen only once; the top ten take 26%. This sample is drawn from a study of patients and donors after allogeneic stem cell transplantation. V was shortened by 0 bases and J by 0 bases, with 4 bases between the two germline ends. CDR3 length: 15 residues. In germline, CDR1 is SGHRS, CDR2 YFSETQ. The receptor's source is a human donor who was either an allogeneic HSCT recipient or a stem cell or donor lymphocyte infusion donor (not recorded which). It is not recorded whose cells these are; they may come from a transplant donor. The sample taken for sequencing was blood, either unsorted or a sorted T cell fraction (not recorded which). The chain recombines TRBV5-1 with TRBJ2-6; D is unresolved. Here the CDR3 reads CASSLGLSGANVLTF. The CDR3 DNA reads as TGCGCCAGCAGCTTGGGGCTCTCTGGGGCCAACGTCCTGACTTTC.